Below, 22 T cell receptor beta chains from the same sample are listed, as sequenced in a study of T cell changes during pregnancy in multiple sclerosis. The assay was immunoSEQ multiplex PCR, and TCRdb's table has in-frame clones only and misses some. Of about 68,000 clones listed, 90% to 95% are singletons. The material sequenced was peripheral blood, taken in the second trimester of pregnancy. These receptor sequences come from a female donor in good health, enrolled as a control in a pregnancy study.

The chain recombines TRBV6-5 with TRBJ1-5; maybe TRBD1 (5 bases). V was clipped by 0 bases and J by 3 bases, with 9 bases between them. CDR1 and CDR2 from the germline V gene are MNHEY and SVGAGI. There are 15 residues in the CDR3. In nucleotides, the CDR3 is TGTGCCAGCAGTTACTCCGGACATCCCAATCAGCCCCAGCATTTT. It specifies CASSYSGHPNQPQHF.

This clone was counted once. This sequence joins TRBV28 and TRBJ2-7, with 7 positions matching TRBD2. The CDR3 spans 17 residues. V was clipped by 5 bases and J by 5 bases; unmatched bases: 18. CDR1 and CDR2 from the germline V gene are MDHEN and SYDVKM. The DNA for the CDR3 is TGTGCCAGCAGTAAAATGGTACTGGGGATCGCGGGGGACGAGCAGTACTTC. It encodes CASSKMVLGIAGDEQYF.

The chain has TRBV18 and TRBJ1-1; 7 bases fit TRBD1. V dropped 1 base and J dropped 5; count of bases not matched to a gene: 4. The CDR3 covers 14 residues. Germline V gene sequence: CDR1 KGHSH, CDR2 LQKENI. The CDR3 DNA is TGTGCCAGCTCACCACAGGGGGCTAGGACTGAAGCTTTCTTT. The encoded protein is CASSPQGARTEAFF.

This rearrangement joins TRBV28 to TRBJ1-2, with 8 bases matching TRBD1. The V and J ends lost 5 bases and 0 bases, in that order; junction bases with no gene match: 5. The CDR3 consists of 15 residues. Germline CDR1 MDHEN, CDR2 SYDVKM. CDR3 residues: CASSLPDRANYGYTF. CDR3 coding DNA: TGTGCCAGCAGTCTACCGGACAGGGCTAACTATGGCTACACCTTC.

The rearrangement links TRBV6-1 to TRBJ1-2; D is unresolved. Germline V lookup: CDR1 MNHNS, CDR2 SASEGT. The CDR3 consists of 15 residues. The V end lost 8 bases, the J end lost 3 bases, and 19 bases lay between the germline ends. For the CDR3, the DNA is TGTGCCAGCGTCGAGAGAGGGCTGAGGGACTATGGCTACACCTTC. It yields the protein CASVERGLRDYGYTF.

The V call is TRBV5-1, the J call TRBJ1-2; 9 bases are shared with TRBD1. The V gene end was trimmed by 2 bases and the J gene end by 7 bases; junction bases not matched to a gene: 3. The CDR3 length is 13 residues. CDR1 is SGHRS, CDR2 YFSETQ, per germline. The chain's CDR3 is CASSLQGAGGYTF. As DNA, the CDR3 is TGCGCCAGCAGCTTACAGGGGGCAGGTGGCTACACCTTC. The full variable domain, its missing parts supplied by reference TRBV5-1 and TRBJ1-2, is KAGVTQTPRYLIKTRGQQVTLSCSPISGHRSVSWYQQTPGQGLQFLFEYFSETQRNKGNFPGRFSGRQFSNSRSEMNVSTLELGDSALYLCASSLQGAGGYTFGSGTRLTVV.

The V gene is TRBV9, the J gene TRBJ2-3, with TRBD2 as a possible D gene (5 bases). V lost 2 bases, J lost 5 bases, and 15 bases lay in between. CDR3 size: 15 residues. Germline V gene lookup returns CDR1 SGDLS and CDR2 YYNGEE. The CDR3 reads CASSVEGEKKDTQYF. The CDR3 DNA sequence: TGTGCCAGCAGCGTCGAGGGTGAGAAAAAAGATACGCAGTATTTT.

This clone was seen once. The CDR3 protein is CASSLVQGHEKLFF. CDR3 bases: TGTGCCAGCTCCCTAGTCCAGGGGCATGAAAAACTGTTTTTT. V gene TRBV7-9 combines with J gene TRBJ1-4, with D tentatively TRBD1 (6 bases). This CDR3 contains 14 residues. Germline-derived CDR1 and CDR2 are SEHNR and FQNEAQ (reference sequence). The V and J ends lost 8 bases and 6 bases respectively, with 16 bases between them.

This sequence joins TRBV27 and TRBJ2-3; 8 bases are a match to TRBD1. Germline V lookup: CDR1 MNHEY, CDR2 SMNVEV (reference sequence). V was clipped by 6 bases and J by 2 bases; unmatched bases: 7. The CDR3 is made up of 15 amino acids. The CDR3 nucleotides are TGTGCCAGCAGCTTAGGACAGGGCCACACAGATACGCAGTATTTT. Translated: CASSLGQGHTDTQYF.

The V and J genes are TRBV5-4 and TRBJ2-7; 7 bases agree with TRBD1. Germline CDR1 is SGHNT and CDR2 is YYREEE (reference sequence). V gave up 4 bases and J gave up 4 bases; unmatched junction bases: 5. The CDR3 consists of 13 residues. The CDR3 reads CASSIGGGYEQYF. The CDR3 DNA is TGTGCCAGCAGCATAGGGGGCGGGTACGAGCAGTACTTC.

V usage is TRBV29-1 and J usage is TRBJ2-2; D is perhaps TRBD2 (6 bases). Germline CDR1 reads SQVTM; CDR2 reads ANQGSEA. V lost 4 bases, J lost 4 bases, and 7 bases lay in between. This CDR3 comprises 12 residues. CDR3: CSVAGATGELFF. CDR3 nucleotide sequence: TGCAGCGTTGCGGGAGCCACCGGGGAGCTGTTTTTT.

The CDR3 DNA sequence: TGTGCCAGCAGCGTAGCGGTGAACACTGAAGCTTTCTTT. It translates to CASSVAVNTEAFF. The genes are TRBV9 and TRBJ1-1; D unresolved. CDR1 is SGDLS, CDR2 YYNGEE, per germline. This CDR3 spans 13 amino acids. Trimming took 0 bases from V and 0 from J, leaving 3 bases between them.

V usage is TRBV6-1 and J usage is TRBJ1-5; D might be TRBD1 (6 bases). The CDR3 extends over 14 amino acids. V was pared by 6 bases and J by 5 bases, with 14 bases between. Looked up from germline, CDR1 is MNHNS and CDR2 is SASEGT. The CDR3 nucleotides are TGTGCCAGCAGCCAGGACAGACCCGATCAGCCCCAGCATTTT. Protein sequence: CASSQDRPDQPQHF.

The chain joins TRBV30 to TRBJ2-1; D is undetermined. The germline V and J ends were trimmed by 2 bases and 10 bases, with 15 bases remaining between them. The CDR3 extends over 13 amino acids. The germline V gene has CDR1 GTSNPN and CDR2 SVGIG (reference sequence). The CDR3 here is CAWSPAARREQFF. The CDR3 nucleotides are TGTGCCTGGAGTCCCGCGGCTAGACGGGAGCAGTTCTTC.

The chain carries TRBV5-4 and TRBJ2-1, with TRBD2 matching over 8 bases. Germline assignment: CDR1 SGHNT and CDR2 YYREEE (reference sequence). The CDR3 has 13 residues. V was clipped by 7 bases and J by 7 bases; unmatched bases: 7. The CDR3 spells CASSEPGGNEQFF. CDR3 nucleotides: TGTGCCAGCTCGGAGCCGGGGGGGAATGAGCAGTTCTTC.

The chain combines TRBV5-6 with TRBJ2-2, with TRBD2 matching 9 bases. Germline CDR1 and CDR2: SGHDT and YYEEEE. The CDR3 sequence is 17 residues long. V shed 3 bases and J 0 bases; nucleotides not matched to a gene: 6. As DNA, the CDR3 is TGTGCCAGCAGCTGGTGGTCTAGCGGGACGAACACCGGGGAGCTGTTTTTT. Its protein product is CASSWWSSGTNTGELFF.

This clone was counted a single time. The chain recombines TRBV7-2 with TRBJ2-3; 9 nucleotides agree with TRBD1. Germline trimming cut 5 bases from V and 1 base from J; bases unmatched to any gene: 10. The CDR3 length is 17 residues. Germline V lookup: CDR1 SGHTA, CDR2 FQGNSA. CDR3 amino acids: CASSTIWTGEGTDTQYF. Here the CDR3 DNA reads TGTGCCAGCAGCACTATTTGGACAGGGGAGGGCACAGATACGCAGTATTTT.

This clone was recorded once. CDR3: CASSPGAESSYEQYF. Written as DNA, the CDR3 is TGTGCCAGCTCACCGGGGGCGGAAAGCTCCTACGAGCAGTACTTC. The chain joins TRBV18 to TRBJ2-7, with D tentatively TRBD1 (6 bases). V shed 3 bases and J shed 0 bases, with 12 bases lying between them. Germline V gene lookup returns CDR1 KGHSH and CDR2 LQKENI. CDR3 length equals 15 residues.

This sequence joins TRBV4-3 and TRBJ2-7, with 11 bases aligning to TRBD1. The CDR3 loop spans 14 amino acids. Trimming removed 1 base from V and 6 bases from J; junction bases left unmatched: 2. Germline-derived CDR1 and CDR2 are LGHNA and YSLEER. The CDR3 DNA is TGCGCCAGCAGCCAAGGGGGGACAGGGGGCGAGCAGTACTTC. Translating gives CASSQGGTGGEQYF.

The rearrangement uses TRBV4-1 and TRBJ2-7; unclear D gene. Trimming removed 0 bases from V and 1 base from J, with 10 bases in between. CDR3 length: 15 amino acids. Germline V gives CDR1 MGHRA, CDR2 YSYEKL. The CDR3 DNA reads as TGCGCCAGCAGCCAAGATGGAGACTGGTCCTACGAGCAGTACTTC. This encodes CASSQDGDWSYEQYF.

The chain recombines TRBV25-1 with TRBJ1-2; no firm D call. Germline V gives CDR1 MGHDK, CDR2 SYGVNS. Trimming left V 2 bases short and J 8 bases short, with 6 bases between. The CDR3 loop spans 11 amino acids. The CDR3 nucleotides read TGTGCCAGCAGTGAAGGGCAGGGCTACACCTTC. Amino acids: CASSEGQGYTF.

CDR3 DNA: TGTGCCACCTCAAGGGGGGGCTTGGCTAATGAAAAACTGTTTTTT. This codes for CATSRGGLANEKLFF. The rearrangement uses TRBV19 and TRBJ1-4, with D perhaps TRBD1 (6 bases). CDR1 and CDR2 from the germline V gene are LNHDA and SQIVND (reference sequence). V was shortened by 10 bases and J by 3 bases, with 18 bases between the two germline ends. This CDR3 spans 15 amino acids.